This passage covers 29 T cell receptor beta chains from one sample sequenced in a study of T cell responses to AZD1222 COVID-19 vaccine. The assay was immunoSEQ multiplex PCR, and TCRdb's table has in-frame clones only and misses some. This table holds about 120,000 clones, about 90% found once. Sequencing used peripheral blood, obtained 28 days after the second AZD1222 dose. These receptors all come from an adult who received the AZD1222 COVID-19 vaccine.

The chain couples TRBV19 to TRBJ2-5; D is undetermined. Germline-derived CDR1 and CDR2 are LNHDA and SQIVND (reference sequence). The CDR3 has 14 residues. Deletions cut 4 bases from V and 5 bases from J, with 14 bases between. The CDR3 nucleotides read TGTGCCAGTAGTAGGAGCGAACTCCCCGAGACCCAGTACTTC. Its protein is CASSRSELPETQYF.

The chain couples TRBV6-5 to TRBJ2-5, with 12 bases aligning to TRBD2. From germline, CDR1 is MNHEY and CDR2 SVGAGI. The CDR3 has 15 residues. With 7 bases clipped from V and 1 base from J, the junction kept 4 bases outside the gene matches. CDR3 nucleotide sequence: TGTGCCAGCAAGAGACTAGCGGGAGTCCAAGAGACCCAGTACTTC. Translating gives CASKRLAGVQETQYF.

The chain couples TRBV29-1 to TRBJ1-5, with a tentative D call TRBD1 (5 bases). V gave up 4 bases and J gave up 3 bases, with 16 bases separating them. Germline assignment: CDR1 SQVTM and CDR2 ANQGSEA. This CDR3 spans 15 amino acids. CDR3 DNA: TGCAGCGTTGCCCTAAGTGCAGGGAACAATCAGCCCCAGCATTTT. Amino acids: CSVALSAGNNQPQHF.

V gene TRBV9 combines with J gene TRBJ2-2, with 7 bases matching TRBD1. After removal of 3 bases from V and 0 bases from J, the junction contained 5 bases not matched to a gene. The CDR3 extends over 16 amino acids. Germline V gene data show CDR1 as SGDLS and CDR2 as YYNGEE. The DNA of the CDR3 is TGTGCCAGCAGCGCCGGACAGGTTTCGAACACCGGGGAGCTGTTTTTT. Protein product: CASSAGQVSNTGELFF.

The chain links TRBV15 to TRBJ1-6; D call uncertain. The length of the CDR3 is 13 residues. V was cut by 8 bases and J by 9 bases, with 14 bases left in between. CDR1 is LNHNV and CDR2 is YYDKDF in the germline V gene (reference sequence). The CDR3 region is CATRGVESSPLHF. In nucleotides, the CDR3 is TGTGCCACCCGGGGAGTAGAGAGTTCACCCCTCCACTTT. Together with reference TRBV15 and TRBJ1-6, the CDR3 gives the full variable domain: DAMVIQNPRYQVTQFGKPVTLSCSQTLNHNVMYWYQQKSSQAPKLLFHYYDKDFNNEADTPDNFQSRRPNTSFCFLDIRSPGLGDTAMYLCATRGVESSPLHFGNGTRLTVT.

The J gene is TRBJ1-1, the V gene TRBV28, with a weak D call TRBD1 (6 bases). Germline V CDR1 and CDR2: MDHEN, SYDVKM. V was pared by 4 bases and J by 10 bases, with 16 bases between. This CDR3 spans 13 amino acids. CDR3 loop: CASSWRRKGGAFF. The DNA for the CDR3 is TGTGCCAGCAGTTGGAGAAGAAAAGGGGGAGCTTTCTTT.

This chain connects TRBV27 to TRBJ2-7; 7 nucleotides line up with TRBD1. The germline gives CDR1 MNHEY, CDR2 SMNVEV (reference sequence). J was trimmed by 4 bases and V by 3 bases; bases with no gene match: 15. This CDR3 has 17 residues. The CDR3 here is CASSFRLPRDRVYEQYF. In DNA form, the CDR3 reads TGTGCCAGCAGTTTTCGGCTCCCCCGGGACAGAGTTTACGAGCAGTACTTC.

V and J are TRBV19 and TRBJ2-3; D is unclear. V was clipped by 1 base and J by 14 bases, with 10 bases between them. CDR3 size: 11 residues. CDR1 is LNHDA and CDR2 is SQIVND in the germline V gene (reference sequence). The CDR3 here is CASSIGPTLYF. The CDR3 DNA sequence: TGTGCCAGTAGTATAGGTCCGACCCTGTATTTT.

CDR3 nucleotide sequence: TGTGCCAGCAGCCATTTGGGCGGGAGGGGCCCGAGGGAGACCCAGTACTTC. This sequence encodes CASSHLGGRGPRETQYF. The V call is TRBV3-1 (or the pseudogene TRBV3-2), the J call TRBJ2-5; 9 nucleotides match TRBD2. Trimming cost V 3 bases and J 5 bases; bases outside gene matches: 13. Germline values: CDR1 LGHDT, CDR2 YNNKEL (reference sequence). The length of the CDR3 is 17 residues.

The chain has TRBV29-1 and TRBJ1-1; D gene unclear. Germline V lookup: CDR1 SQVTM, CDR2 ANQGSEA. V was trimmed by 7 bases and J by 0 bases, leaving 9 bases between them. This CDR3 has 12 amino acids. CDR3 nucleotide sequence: TGCAGCGCCAGAAATTTGAACACTGAAGCTTTCTTT. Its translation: CSARNLNTEAFF.

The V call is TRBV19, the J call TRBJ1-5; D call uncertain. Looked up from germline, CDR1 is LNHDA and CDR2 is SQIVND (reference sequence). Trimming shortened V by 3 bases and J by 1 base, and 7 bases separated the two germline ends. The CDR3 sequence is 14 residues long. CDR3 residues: CASSISLSNQPQHF. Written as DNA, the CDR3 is TGTGCCAGTAGTATCAGTCTGAGCAATCAGCCCCAGCATTTT.

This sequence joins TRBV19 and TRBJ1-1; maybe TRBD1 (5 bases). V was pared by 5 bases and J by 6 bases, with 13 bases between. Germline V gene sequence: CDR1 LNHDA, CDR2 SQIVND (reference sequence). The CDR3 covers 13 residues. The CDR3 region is CASSVQEGSEAFF. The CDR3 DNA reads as TGTGCCAGTAGTGTACAAGAGGGGTCTGAAGCTTTCTTT.

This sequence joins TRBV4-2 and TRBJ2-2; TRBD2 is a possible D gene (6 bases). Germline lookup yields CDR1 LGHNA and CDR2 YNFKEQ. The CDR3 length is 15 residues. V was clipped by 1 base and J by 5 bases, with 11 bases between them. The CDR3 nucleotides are TGTGCCAGCAGCCAAGTGCGCCGGGGGACCGGGGAGCTGTTTTTT. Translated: CASSQVRRGTGELFF.

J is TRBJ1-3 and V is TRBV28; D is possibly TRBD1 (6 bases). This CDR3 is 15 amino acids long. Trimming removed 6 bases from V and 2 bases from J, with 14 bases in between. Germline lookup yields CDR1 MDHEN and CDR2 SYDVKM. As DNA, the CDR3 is TGTGCCAGCAGCGACGGACAGCCCCCTGGAAACACCATATATTTT. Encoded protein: CASSDGQPPGNTIYF.

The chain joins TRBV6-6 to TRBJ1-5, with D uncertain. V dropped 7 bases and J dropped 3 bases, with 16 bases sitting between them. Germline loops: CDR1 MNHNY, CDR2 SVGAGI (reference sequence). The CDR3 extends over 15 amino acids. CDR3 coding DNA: TGTGCCAGCACCTCCCTTGAGACCCACAATCAGCCCCAGCATTTT. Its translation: CASTSLETHNQPQHF.

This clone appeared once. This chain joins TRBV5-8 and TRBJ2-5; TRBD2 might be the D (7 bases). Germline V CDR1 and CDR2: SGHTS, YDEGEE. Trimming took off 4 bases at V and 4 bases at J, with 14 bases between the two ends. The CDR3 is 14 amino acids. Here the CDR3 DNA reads TGTGCCAGCAGCCCTTGGGGGGGCGGAGAGACCCAGTACTTC. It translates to CASSPWGGGETQYF.

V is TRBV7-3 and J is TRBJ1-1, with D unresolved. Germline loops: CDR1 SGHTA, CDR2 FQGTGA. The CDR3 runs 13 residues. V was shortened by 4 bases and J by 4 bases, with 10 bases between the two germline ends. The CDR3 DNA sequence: TGTGCCAGCAGCTCAACTTTGAGCACTGAAGCTTTCTTT. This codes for CASSSTLSTEAFF.

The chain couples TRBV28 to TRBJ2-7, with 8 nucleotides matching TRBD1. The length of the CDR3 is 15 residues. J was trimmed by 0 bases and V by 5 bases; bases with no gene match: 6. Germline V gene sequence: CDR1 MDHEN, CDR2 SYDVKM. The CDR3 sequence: CASSHTGGGSYEQYF. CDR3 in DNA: TGTGCCAGCAGTCACACAGGGGGTGGCTCCTACGAGCAGTACTTC.

The CDR3: CASSPVSEYNEQFF. The CDR3 DNA sequence: TGTGCCAGCAGCCCGGTGTCGGAGTACAATGAGCAGTTCTTC. The chain employs TRBV27 and TRBJ2-1; D is undetermined. This CDR3 is built from 14 residues. Germline V CDR1 and CDR2: MNHEY, SMNVEV (reference sequence). V was clipped by 6 bases and J by 4 bases, with 13 bases between them.

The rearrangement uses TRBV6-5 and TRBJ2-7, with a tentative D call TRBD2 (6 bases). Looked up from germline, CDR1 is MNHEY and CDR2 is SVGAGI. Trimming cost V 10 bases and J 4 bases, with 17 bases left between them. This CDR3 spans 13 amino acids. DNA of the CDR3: TGTGCCATTTCTCTAGCGAGAGGATACGAGCAGTACTTC. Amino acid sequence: CAISLARGYEQYF.

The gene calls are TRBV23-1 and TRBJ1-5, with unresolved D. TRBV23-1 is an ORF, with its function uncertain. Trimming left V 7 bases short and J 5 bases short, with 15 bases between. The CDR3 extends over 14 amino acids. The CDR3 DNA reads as TGCGCCAGCACCGCGCGAGGGTCGCATCAGCCCCAGCATTTT. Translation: CASTARGSHQPQHF.

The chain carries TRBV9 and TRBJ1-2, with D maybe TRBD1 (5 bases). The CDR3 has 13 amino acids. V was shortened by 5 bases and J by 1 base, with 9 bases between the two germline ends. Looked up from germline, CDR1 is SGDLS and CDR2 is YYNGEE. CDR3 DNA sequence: TGTGCCAGCAGAGCCGACAGTAACTATGGCTACACCTTC. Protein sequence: CASRADSNYGYTF.

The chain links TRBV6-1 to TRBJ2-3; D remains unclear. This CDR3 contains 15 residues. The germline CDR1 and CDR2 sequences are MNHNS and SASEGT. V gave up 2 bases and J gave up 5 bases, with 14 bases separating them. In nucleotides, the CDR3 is TGTGCCAGCAGTGAATCCCCGGCGGAACGAGATACGCAGTATTTT. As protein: CASSESPAERDTQYF.

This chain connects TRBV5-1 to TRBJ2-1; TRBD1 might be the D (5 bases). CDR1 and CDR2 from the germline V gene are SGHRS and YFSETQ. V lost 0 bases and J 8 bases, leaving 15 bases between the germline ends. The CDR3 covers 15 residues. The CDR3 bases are TGCGCCAGCAGCTTGGTAAGGGGTACATCTGATGAGCAGTTCTTC. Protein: CASSLVRGTSDEQFF.

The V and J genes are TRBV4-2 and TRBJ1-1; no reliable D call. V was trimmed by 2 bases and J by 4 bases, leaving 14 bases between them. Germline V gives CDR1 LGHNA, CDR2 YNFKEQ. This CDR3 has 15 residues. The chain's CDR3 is CASSQQLPKGTEAFF. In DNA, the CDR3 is TGTGCCAGCAGCCAACAGCTCCCCAAAGGCACTGAAGCTTTCTTT.

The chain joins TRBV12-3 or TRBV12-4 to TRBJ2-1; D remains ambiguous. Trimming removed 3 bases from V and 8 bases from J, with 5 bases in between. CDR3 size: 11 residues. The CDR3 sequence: CASSFYHEQFF. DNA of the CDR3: TGTGCCAGCAGTTTTTACCATGAGCAGTTCTTC.

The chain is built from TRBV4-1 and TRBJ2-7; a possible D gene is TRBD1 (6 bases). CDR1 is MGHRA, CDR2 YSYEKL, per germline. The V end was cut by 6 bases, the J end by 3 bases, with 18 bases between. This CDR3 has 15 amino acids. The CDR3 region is CASRQTGSKDYEQYF. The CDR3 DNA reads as TGCGCCAGCAGGCAAACAGGGAGTAAGGACTACGAGCAGTACTTC.

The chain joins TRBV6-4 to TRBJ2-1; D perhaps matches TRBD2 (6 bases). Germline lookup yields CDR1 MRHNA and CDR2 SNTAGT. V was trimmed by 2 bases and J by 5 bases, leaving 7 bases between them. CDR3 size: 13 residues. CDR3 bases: TGTGCCAGCAGTGACACTAGCAACAATGAGCAGTTCTTC. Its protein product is CASSDTSNNEQFF.

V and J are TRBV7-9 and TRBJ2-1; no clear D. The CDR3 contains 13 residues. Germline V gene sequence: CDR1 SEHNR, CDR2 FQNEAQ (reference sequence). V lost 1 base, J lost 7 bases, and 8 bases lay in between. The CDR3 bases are TGTGCCAGCAGCTTAGAATATGGGAATGAGCAGTTCTTC. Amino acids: CASSLEYGNEQFF.